The 12 T cell receptor beta chains reported below all come from one sample, sequenced in a study of CD8 T cells in ankylosing spondylitis (dated by TCRdb to about 2017). Libraries were prepared through 5' RACE. Sequencing took place on an Illumina HiSeq 2500. The raw public reads went through TCRdb reprocessing: fastp at Q25, MiXCR clone calling, in-frame beta chains kept. CDR3 protein sequences are deduplicated, and each keeps its most common genes and DNA. The table for this sample lists 200,000 to 250,000 distinct CDR3 sequences; roughly 8.2% of them were counted only once. The ten largest make up around 4.9% of the sample. Sequenced input: blood, either unsorted or a sorted T cell fraction (not recorded which). The receptor source for this set is a female donor with ankylosing spondylitis or in good health (not recorded which).

The chain has TRBV7-2 and TRBJ2-3, with TRBD1 identical over 7 bases. Germline V CDR1 and CDR2: SGHTA, FQGNSA. V was clipped by 4 bases and J by 2 bases; unmatched bases: 6. This CDR3 comprises 15 residues. The CDR3 nucleotides are TGTGCCAGCAGCTCGGCCGACAGGGACACAGATACGCAGTATTTT. Translation gives CASSSADRDTDTQYF.

The rearrangement uses TRBV7-2 and TRBJ2-1; 7 bases map to TRBD2. There are 14 residues in the CDR3. CDR1 is SGHTA and CDR2 is FQGNSA in the germline V gene. Germline trimming cut 7 bases from V and 1 base from J; bases unmatched to any gene: 4. The CDR3 protein is CASTREGSYNEQFF. CDR3 DNA: TGTGCCAGCACGAGGGAGGGGTCCTACAATGAGCAGTTCTTC. Looking up the rest from reference TRBV7-2 and TRBJ2-1 gives the full variable domain: GAGVSQSPSNKVTEKGKDVELRCDPISGHTALYWYRQSLGQGLEFLIYFQGNSAPDKSGLPSDRFSAERTGGSVSTLTIQRTQQEDSAVYLCASTREGSYNEQFFGPGTRLTVL.

This clonotype was seen repeatedly, ten times or more. The chain carries TRBV4-3 and TRBJ2-7; weak D call: TRBD2 (6 bases). The CDR3 runs to 15 residues. Trimming pared 0 bases from V and 4 bases from J, leaving 13 bases between. CDR1 LGHNA and CDR2 YSLEER come from the germline V gene. The CDR3 is CASSQDPVAGYEQYF. The DNA of the CDR3 is TGCGCCAGCAGCCAAGATCCTGTGGCGGGGTACGAGCAGTACTTC.

The J gene is TRBJ2-1, the V gene TRBV18; D call uncertain. The V gene lost 3 bases and the J gene lost 6 bases, with 12 bases spanning the gap. CDR1 is KGHSH, CDR2 LQKENI, per germline. The CDR3 totals 14 residues. The CDR3 nucleotides read TGTGCCAGCTCACCTCCCAGTAGAAGCAATGAGCAGTTCTTC. This encodes CASSPPSRSNEQFF.

This clonotype was seen ten or more times. This chain uses TRBV29-1 with TRBJ2-1; 9 bases map to TRBD2. The CDR3 has 14 amino acids. Germline trimming cut 7 bases from V and 4 bases from J; bases unmatched to any gene: 8. The germline gives CDR1 SQVTM, CDR2 ANQGSEA. The CDR3 sequence: CSAGLAPLYNEQFF. The CDR3 DNA reads as TGCAGCGCGGGACTAGCACCGCTTTACAATGAGCAGTTCTTC.

This clonotype was found many times. The rearrangement links TRBV7-2 to TRBJ2-1, with 7 bases that match TRBD2. The germline CDR1 and CDR2 sequences are SGHTA and FQGNSA. The CDR3 is 14 amino acids. After removal of 3 bases from V and 3 bases from J, the junction contained 2 bases not matched to a gene. CDR3 protein: CASSFLAVYNEQFF. The CDR3 bases are TGTGCCAGCAGCTTCCTAGCGGTCTACAATGAGCAGTTCTTC.

This clonotype was picked up a small number of times. The chain has TRBV7-9 and TRBJ2-6; 7 bases are shared with TRBD2. Germline V gene lookup returns CDR1 SEHNR and CDR2 FQNEAQ (reference sequence). The V and J ends lost 8 bases and 1 base, in that order; junction bases with no gene match: 2. CDR3 length: 14 residues. This CDR3 is CASFGGSGANVLTF. CDR3 DNA sequence: TGTGCCAGCTTCGGGGGGTCTGGGGCCAACGTCCTGACTTTC.

There are many counts of this clonotype. The chain is built from TRBV29-1 and TRBJ2-7, with a possible D match to TRBD2 (5 bases). V lost 6 bases and J lost 6, with 18 bases in between. This CDR3 spans 13 amino acids. Germline CDR1 reads SQVTM; CDR2 reads ANQGSEA. The CDR3 DNA reads as TGCAGCGTGCGGGTGACGGCCACCAGCGAGCAGTACTTC. Translation gives CSVRVTATSEQYF.

This clonotype was observed at least ten times. V usage is TRBV15 and J usage is TRBJ2-1; TRBD1 matches at 11 bases. CDR3 length equals 14 residues. Trimming at V came to 7 bases and at J to 7 bases, leaving 6 bases not matched to a gene. The germline CDR1 and CDR2 sequences are LNHNV and YYDKDF (reference sequence). The CDR3, as DNA: TGTGCCACCACCCCGGACAGGGGGCTGAATGAGCAGTTCTTC. It codes for CATTPDRGLNEQFF.

This clonotype was recorded at least ten times. Relative to the germline gene, one junction end is altered; a read error may explain this. The chain is built from TRBV7-2 and TRBJ2-3, with D tentatively TRBD1 (6 bases). The CDR3 loop spans 17 amino acids. CDR1 and CDR2 (germline): SGHTA, FQGNSA. CDR3 region: CASSLAHRDLRTDTQYF. The CDR3 DNA is TGTGCCAGCAGCCTAGCACACAGGGACCTAAGGACAGATACGCAGTATTTT. The full variable domain, its missing parts supplied by reference TRBV7-2 and TRBJ2-3, is GAGVSQSPSNKVTEKGKDVELRCDPISGHTALYWYRQSLGQGLEFLIYFQGNSAPDKSGLPSDRFSAERTGGSVSTLTIQRTQQEDSAVYLCASSLAHRDLRTDTQYFGPGTRLTVL.

Many counts were recorded for this clonotype. The chain recombines TRBV10-2 with TRBJ2-7, with TRBD1 identical over 9 bases. V shed 0 bases, J shed 1 base, and the junction held 19 bases outside the gene matches. Per germline, CDR1 WSHSY and CDR2 SAAADI. The CDR3 runs to 21 residues. For the CDR3, the DNA is TGCGCCAGCAGTGAGTCGGTGGGGGGACAGGGTAAACTTTTAAGGTCCTACGAGCAGTACTTC. Translation: CASSESVGGQGKLLRSYEQYF.

This clonotype has ten or more counts. The chain carries TRBV4-3 and TRBJ2-2, with D unclear. Trimming took 4 bases from V and 3 from J, leaving 15 bases between them. This CDR3 spans 16 amino acids. Germline V CDR1 and CDR2: LGHNA, YSLEER. The CDR3 loop reads CASSPSRSRDTGELFF. As DNA, the CDR3 is TGCGCCAGCAGCCCATCGAGAAGTAGGGACACCGGGGAGCTGTTTTTT.